Each of the 3 T cell receptor beta chains below was sequenced from the same sample in a study of cytomegalovirus exposure and HLA in healthy donors. It was with 60 Vbeta and 13 Jbeta primers that the PCR ran. Data came from immunoSEQ multiplex PCR; TCRdb stores just in-frame clones and leaves some out. The table lists under 95,000 clones, approximately 75% of them singletons. The sequenced sample was PBMCs. These receptors were taken from a woman aged 40 to 55 in good health and CMV-seropositive.

This clone was seen only a few times. Other nucleotide sequences in the sample specify the same CDR3. The chain combines TRBV7-3 with TRBJ1-1; D ambiguous. The CDR3 totals 13 residues. The germline gives CDR1 SGHTA, CDR2 FQGTGA. V gave up 3 bases and J gave up 0 bases, with 5 bases separating them. The CDR3 DNA reads TGTGCCAGCAGCTTTGACATGAACACTGAAGCTTTCTTT. It specifies CASSFDMNTEAFF.

This clone was observed a single time. The chain links TRBV5-6 to TRBJ1-6; D not resolved. Trimming shortened V by 4 bases and J by 0 bases, and 11 bases separated the two germline ends. The CDR3 extends over 16 amino acids. Germline CDR1 SGHDT, CDR2 YYEEEE. CDR3 bases: TGTGCCAGCAGCCTAGTCACGACCTCCTATAATTCACCCCTCCACTTT. It encodes CASSLVTTSYNSPLHF.

The chain carries TRBV5-6 and TRBJ1-2; 8 bases agree with TRBD1. This CDR3 is built from 13 residues. V lost 5 bases to trimming and J lost 4 bases; unmatched junction nucleotides: 4. Germline V gene lookup returns CDR1 SGHDT and CDR2 YYEEEE. The CDR3 sequence is CASRPQGAYGYTF. CDR3 DNA: TGTGCCAGCAGACCGCAGGGGGCCTATGGCTACACCTTC.